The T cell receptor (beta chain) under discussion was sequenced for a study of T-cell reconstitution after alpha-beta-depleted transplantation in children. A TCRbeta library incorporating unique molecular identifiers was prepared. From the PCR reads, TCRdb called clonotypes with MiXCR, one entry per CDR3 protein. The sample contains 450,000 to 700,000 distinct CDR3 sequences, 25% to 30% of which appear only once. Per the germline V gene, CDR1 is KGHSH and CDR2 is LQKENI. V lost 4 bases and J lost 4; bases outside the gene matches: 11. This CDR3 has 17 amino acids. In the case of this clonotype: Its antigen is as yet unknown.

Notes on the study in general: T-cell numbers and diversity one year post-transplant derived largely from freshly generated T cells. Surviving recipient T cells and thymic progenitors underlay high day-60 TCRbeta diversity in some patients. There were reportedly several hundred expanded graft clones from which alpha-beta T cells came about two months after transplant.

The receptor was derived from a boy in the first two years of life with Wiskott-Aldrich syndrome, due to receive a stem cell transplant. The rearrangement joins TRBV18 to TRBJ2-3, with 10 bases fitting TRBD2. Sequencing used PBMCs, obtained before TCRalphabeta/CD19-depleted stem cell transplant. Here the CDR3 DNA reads TGTGCCAGCTCACGTCAAGCTAGCGGGAGTAGGTCAGATACGCAGTATTTT. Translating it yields CASSRQASGSRSDTQYF.